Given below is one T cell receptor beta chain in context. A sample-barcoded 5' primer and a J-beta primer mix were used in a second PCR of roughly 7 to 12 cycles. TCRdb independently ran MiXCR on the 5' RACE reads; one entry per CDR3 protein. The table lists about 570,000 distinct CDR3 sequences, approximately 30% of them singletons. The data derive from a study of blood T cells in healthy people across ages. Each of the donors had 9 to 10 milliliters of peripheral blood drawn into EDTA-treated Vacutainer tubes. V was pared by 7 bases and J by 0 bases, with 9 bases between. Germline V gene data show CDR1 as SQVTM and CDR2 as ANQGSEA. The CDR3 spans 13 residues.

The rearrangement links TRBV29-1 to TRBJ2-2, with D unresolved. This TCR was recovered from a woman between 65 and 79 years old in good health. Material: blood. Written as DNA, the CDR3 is TGCAGCGGCGAGTTCGCGAACACCGGGGAGCTGTTTTTT. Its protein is CSGEFANTGELFF.